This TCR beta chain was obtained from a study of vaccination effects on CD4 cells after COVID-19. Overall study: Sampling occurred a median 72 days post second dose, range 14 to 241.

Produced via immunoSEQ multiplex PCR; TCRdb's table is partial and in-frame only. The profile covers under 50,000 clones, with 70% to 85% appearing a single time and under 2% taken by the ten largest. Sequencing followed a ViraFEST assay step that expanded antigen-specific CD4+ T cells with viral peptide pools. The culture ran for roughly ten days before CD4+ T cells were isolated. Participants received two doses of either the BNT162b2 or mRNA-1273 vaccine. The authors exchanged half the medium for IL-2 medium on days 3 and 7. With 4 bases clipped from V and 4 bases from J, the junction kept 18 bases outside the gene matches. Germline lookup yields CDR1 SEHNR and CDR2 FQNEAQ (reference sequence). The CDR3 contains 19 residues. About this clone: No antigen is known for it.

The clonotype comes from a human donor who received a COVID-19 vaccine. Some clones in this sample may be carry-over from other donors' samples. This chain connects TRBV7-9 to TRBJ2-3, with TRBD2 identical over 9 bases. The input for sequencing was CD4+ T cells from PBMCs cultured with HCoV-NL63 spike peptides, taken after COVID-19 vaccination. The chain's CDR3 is CASSSRLVSGGNSADTQYF. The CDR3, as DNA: TGTGCCAGCAGCTCCCGTCTTGTTAGCGGGGGTAATTCCGCAGATACGCAGTATTTT.